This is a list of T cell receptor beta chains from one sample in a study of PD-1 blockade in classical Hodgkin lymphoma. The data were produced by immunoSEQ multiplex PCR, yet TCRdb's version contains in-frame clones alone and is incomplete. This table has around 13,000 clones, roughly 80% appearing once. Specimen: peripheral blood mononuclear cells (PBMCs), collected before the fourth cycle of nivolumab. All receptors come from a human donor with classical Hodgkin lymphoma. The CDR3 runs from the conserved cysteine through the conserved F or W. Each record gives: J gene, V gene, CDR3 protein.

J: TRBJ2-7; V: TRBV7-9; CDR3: CASSSSVGYEQYF
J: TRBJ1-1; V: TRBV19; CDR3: CASRGVAEAFF
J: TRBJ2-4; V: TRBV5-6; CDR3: CASSLEPIKKSKNIQYF
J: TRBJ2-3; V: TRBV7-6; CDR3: CASTTGGGTDTQYF
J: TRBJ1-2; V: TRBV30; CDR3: CAWSGGGYGYTF
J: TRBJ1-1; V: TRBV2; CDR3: CASSTGGYWNTEAFF
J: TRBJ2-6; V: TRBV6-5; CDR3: CASSRGSSGANVLTF
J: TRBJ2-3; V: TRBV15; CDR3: CATSRDPGDTQYF
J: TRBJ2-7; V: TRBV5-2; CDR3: CASSYPTGFHEQYF
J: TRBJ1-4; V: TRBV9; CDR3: CASSVGVATNEKLFF
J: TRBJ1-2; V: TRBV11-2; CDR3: CASSPGGVGNTF